This T cell receptor beta chain was profiled in a study of cytomegalovirus exposure and HLA in healthy donors (TCRdb year 2017). For the wider study: According to an earlier analysis of several hundred of the donors, some 170 million T cells yielded some 120 million unique TCR beta sequences and approximately 280 Gb of sequence data. High-throughput TCR immunosequencing, statistical association of individual TCRs with disease status, and machine learning were combined to predict cytomegalovirus infection status. In a later genetic analysis, genome-wide SNP genotypes for about 55% of the roughly 700 donors were used, and that subset was treated as a discovery cohort. A later analysis re-analyzed previously published TCR beta repertoires from about 730 donors and added high-resolution HLA genotyping to study TCR occurrence patterns. Class I and class II HLA loci were covered by the typing at four-digit resolution. The T cell repertoires of 666 subjects were profiled by immunosequencing and related to cytomegalovirus serostatus. The study was designed to test whether signatures of past pathogen exposure could be identified by cataloging public T cell receptors. To decide whether each TCR beta V gene segment behaved as functional or pseudogenic, an earlier analysis of over 500 of the donors relied on high-throughput TCR beta sequencing. Donor age, sex, ethnicity and CMV serostatus were compiled alongside the repertoire data. The later analysis used no new phenotypic data to find candidate immune exposures, relying instead on TCR beta sequences and their occurrence across donors. An early release that covered some 630 HLA-typed donors contained around 300 gigabases of sequencing data and tens of millions of unique TCR sequences. On average, 235,054 unique TCR beta nucleotide sequences were sequenced per donor among several hundred genotyped donors of the cohort, with around 19% of those sequences being non-productive. Of the 350 to 400 genotyped donors, about 80% fell in the genetic ancestry cluster associated with self-reported Caucasian donors. Four to six DR-DQ haplotypes were handled as single units for association and clustering because linkage in the cohort was strong. Besides the first cohort of about 730 subjects, a separate validation cohort made up of 120 different subjects was used. Every discovery cohort repertoire had been produced on one sequencing platform. Typing coverage varied by locus: about 620-630 donors for A, B, C, DRB1 and DQB1; around 560 for DQA1; 600 to 610 for DPA1; under 490 for DPB1.

The cohort comprised 550 to 700 healthy bone marrow donors. All cohort members were sampled while nominally healthy, although unrecorded immune exposures were likely present. The donor tested CMV seronegative and was one of the 352 seronegative cohort members. A peripheral blood sample was provided by each donor, and peripheral blood mononuclear cells were used for TCR beta sequencing. Genomic DNA extraction from the blood cell samples was performed with the Qiagen DNeasy Blood Extraction Kit. On the study overall, not on this receptor specifically: The study gave a list of 150 to 200 TCR beta chains associated with cytomegalovirus. In a later analysis, HLA-associated TCR beta chains showed more clonal expansion and lower generation probabilities than non-associated chains that were equally common. The only immune exposure information available for the cohort was CMV serostatus. A further reported finding was that TCR beta sequences accurately predicted the HLA-A and HLA-B alleles for most subjects in the first cohort. Roughly uniform sequencing depth across donors was assumed in presence/absence analyses, although this assumption may not hold. Correlated functional status among segregating V segments might be attributable to linkage disequilibrium, but an unknown experimental factor could not be ruled out. This cohort had only TCR beta chains sequenced, and the lack of alpha or paired-chain data limited which features could be detected. In a later analysis, several top co-occurrence clusters were reported to appear linked to parvovirus B19, influenza, CMV and Epstein-Barr virus. According to the authors, the approach could potentially be generalized to other disease states and immunological phenotypes. Because the 87-base-pair reads could not distinguish some IMGT-functional V segments, including TRBV6-2 and TRBV6-3, those segments were excluded. Most TCR sequences were observed very rarely across donors, whereas some public TCRs were present in many individuals. A few of the identified cytomegalovirus-associated TCR beta chains were confirmed in vitro to be specific for cytomegalovirus antigens. In a later analysis, most CMV-associated TCR beta chains were found to appear HLA-restricted, with HLA associations seemingly driven largely by CMV exposure. A later genetic analysis reported fewer N-insertions in productive TCRs among donors in an Asian-associated ancestry cluster than the approximately 700-donor mean. A cluster of highly shared sequence variants was judged likely to represent a technical artifact of the sequencing pipeline. According to a later analysis, TCR association rates differed among HLA loci, with DRB1 alleles showing the most associated TCRs and HLA-C alleles showing the fewest. The earlier analysis of approximately 540 of the donors excluded about 16 rarely observed V segments, including chromosome 9 orphons, because counts were too low. In an earlier analysis of roughly 560 of the donors, most TCR beta V segments were observed in productive rearrangements about 87% or about 30% of the time, broadly matching IMGT annotations. When HLA alleles, especially DR and DQ, strongly co-occurred, TCR associations were difficult to assign to individual alleles. The classifier was reported to diagnose cytomegalovirus status with high specificity and sensitivity in both the original and validation cohorts. A later genetic analysis associated a missense DCLRE1C variant with V-gene and J-gene trimming of TCR beta chains, and an independent cohort replicated the association. Because HLA typing was unavailable for some donors at each locus, only the typed subset was used in association tests. Specific HLA alleles were associated with 18,000 or so TCR beta sequences at a false discovery rate of 0.05 in a later analysis.

The library was built by means of the immunoSEQ multiplex PCR assay. For the multiplex PCR, a mixture combining 60 forward primers for TCR Vbeta segments and 13 reverse primers for TCR Jbeta segments was used. Amplification of the CDR3 region of rearranged TCR beta genes was performed with a multiplex PCR assay on genomic DNA. Amplified TCR beta libraries were sequenced as 87-base-pair reads on the Illumina HiSeq System. On the authors' methods: A later analysis tallied about 77 million unique TCR beta chains across the 610 or so repertoires, and about 10 million of those chains were shared by two or more donors. Raw reads were error-corrected and collapsed into unique sequences by a nearest-neighbor algorithm in which closely related sequences were merged to remove PCR and sequencing errors. To assign V, D and J gene segments, CDR3 sequences were aligned to IMGT reference sequences. For a sequence to be retained, at least a six-nucleotide match to both a V gene segment and a J gene segment was required. Rearrangements were called productive when the CDR3 lacked stop codons and stayed in frame with V and J; all others were non-productive. CDR3 was defined by IMGT convention, running from the second conserved V-encoded cysteine to the conserved J-encoded phenylalanine. In an earlier analysis of just under 600 of the donors, sequences lacking an unambiguous match to a single V gene segment were excluded. In an earlier analysis of 450 to 700 of the donors, V segments were called functional above 56.7% productive rearrangements and were called segregating when the between-donor standard deviation exceeded 5%. To diagnose cytomegalovirus status from the catalog of TCR beta chain sequences, a statistical classification framework was built. In a later analysis, V and J genes were assigned by comparing TCR nucleotide sequences against IMGT/GENE-DB human TR gene sequences. Using the TCRdist pipeline, a later analysis assigned CDR3 sequences along with most-parsimonious VDJ recombination scenarios. In a later analysis, every TCR beta chain was defined by the combination of its CDR3 amino acid sequence and its V-gene family, and reads without a unique V-gene family were dropped. To address suspected cross-contamination and a sequencing artifact, a later analysis removed around 600 highly shared, low-generation-probability nucleotide sequences. For each public chain, a later analysis derived a clonal expansion index from normalized ranks of inferred template counts within each repertoire. In a later analysis, generation probabilities were computed using a VDJ recombination model fitted to out-of-frame rearrangements, and the results were checked against IGoR. A later analysis scored TCR-TCR, TCR-HLA and TCR-CMV co-occurrence with hypergeometric tests, applying a repertoire-size bias correction to TCR pairs. A later analysis estimated false discovery rates by permuting HLA or CMV assignments 20 times. In a later analysis, co-occurring TCRs were grouped with DBSCAN, and TCRdist sequence similarity was added when clustering was performed within HLA-allele-positive subsets. For co-occurrence clustering, repertoires with fewer than 30,000 or more than 120,000 public chains were excluded, along with 4 to 6 repertoires with anomalous nucleotide sharing. Here the immuneACCESS table is served through TCRdb, limited to in-frame sequences with V and J called. Missing clones are a known gap in these copies; in checked studies unresolved V genes cover under half, and the rest lacks a known reason. V, J and clone size are those of that table, while D and trimming were read from the DNA. The sample profile shows 130,000 or so clones; more than 60% of them were found once. Of the sample, about 3.5% falls within the top ten clones.

V loses 4 bases at its end and J loses 7 bases; junction bases beyond the gene matches: 7. Including cysteine and phenylalanine, the CDR3 has 14 amino acids. CDR3 DNA is the only sequence kept; it has 42 bases, read in frame from the first base. From the germline V gene, CDR1 is MDHEN and CDR2 is SYDVKM. Only one count was recorded for this clone. Which antigen it targets is not known. Base qualities are not recorded, but no much larger clone differs from it by a single base. The TCR originated in a man aged 25-45 years in good health and CMV-seronegative. Source material: PBMCs. The rearrangement joined TRBV28 to TRBJ1-3; 7 of the junction bases match TRBD1. The CDR3 region reads CASSSGTVGNTIYF. The bases read TGTGCCAGCAGTTCTGGGACAGTCGGTAACACCATATATTTT. With all but the CDR3 taken from the reference TRBV28 and TRBJ1-3 genes, the full variable domain is: DVKVTQSSRYLVKRTGEKVFLECVQDMDHENMFWYRQDPGLGLRLIYFSYDVKMKEKGDIPEGYSVSREKKERFSLILESASTNQTSMYLCASSSGTVGNTIYFGEGSWLTVV.